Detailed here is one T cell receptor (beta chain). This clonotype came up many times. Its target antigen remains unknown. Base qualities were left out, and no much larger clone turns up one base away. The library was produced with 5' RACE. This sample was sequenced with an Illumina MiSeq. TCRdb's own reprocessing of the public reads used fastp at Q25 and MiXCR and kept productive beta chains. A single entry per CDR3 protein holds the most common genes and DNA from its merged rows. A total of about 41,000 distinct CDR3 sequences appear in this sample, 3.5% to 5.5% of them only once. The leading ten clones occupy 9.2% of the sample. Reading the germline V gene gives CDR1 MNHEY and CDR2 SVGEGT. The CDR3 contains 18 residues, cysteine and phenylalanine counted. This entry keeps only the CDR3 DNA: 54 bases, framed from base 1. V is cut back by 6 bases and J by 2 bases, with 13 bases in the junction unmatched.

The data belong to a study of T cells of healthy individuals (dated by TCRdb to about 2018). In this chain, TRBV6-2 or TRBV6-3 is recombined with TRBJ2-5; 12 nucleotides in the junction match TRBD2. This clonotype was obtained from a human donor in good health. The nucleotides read TGTGCCAGCAGCAAAAGACTAGCGGGAGTGTTATCTCAAGAGACCCAGTACTTC. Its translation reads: CASSKRLAGVLSQETQYF.